A single sample is the source of the 30 T cell receptor beta chains below, sequenced in a study of Ad26.COV2.S vaccination and SARS-CoV-2 variants. Treatment denoted: 15 to 20 received Ad26.COV2.S at low or high dose, single or two shots; about five received placebo; per-sample allocation not given. Sampling happened 63 days after the first vaccine or placebo injection. Produced via immunoSEQ multiplex PCR; TCRdb's table is partial and in-frame only. The sample lists 440,000 or so clones; around 92% were seen once. Source: peripheral blood, taken in a trial of Ad26.COV2.S vaccine versus placebo. These receptors were collected from a person between 18 and 60 years old who received the Ad26.COV2.S COVID-19 vaccine or a placebo.

The chain uses TRBV28 and TRBJ2-7, with D possibly being TRBD1 (6 bases). CDR3 length equals 14 residues. V dropped 2 bases and J dropped 3 bases, with 11 bases sitting between them. The germline CDR1 and CDR2 sequences are MDHEN and SYDVKM. The CDR3 nucleotides read TGTGCCAGCAGTTTACAGACAGGTTACTACGAGCAGTACTTC. Encoded protein: CASSLQTGYYEQYF.

This sequence joins TRBV4-3 and TRBJ1-2; tentatively, D is TRBD1 (5 bases). The CDR3 sequence is 13 residues long. Trimming removed 4 bases from V and 8 bases from J, with 14 bases in between. CDR1 and CDR2 (germline): LGHNA, YSLEER. The chain's CDR3 is CASSPMRGRGYTF. Written as DNA, the CDR3 is TGCGCCAGCAGCCCAATGAGGGGTCGGGGCTACACCTTC.

This clone was seen just once. The chain employs TRBV28 and TRBJ1-6; TRBD1 is a possible D gene (6 bases). Trimming pared 8 bases from V and 2 bases from J, leaving 13 bases between. Germline assignment: CDR1 MDHEN and CDR2 SYDVKM. The CDR3 is 15 residues long. This CDR3 reads CASSQGVAYNSPLHF. The DNA for the CDR3 is TGTGCCAGCTCACAGGGCGTAGCCTATAATTCACCCCTCCACTTT.

The CDR3 nucleotides read TGTGCCATCAGTGGGGACGGCTGGAAAGAGACCCAGTACTTC. Translation: CAISGDGWKETQYF. The genes are TRBV10-3 and TRBJ2-5; D assignment may be TRBD1 or TRBD2 (5 bases each). The CDR3 is made up of 14 amino acids. CDR1 ENHRY and CDR2 SYGVKD come from the germline V gene. V lost 4 bases, J lost 3 bases, and 12 bases lay in between.

The rearrangement joins TRBV5-1 to TRBJ2-7; maybe TRBD2 (6 bases). Looked up from germline, CDR1 is SGHRS and CDR2 is YFSETQ. Trimming took 1 base from V and 3 from J, leaving 14 bases between them. The CDR3 consists of 15 residues. CDR3 nucleotide sequence: TGCGCCAGCAGCTTGCAGGGTGGAGGGAACTACGAGCAGTACTTC. Protein: CASSLQGGGNYEQYF.

CDR3: CASSRGVAGSQETQYF. CDR3 DNA: TGTGCCAGCTCACGGGGGGTCGCGGGATCCCAAGAGACCCAGTACTTC. The chain employs TRBV18 and TRBJ2-5, with TRBD2 as a possible D gene (6 bases). V was pared by 4 bases and J by 1 base, with 16 bases between. The CDR3 loop spans 16 amino acids. The V gene's germline CDR1 is KGHSH and CDR2 LQKENI.

The J gene is TRBJ2-5, the V gene TRBV15, with 12 bases fitting TRBD2. The germline CDR1 and CDR2 sequences are LNHNV and YYDKDF (reference sequence). The V segment lost 3 bases and the J segment 5 bases; nucleotides outside the gene matches: 4. The CDR3 loop spans 15 amino acids. The CDR3 reads CATSSETSGSETQYF. The CDR3 DNA follows: TGTGCCACCAGCAGTGAGACTAGCGGGAGTGAGACCCAGTACTTC.

The rearrangement uses TRBV14 and TRBJ2-3; D might be TRBD2 (7 bases). Germline V gene lookup returns CDR1 SGHDN and CDR2 FVKESK. Between the trimmed V and J ends, which lost 0 bases and 1 base, there was a span of 17 bases. CDR3 size: 18 residues. The CDR3 loop is CASSQDLGRGLRTDTQYF. In DNA, the CDR3 is TGTGCCAGCAGCCAAGATCTCGGGCGGGGGCTACGCACAGATACGCAGTATTTT.

This chain uses TRBV4-1 with TRBJ2-7; 11 positions agree with TRBD2. J lost 4 bases, V lost 1 base, and 9 bases had no gene match. The CDR3 has 17 amino acids. Germline loops: CDR1 MGHRA, CDR2 YSYEKL. Here the CDR3 DNA reads TGCGCCAGCAGCCAAGTTCCCCTGATAGCGGGGGGGTACGAGCAGTACTTC. It yields the protein CASSQVPLIAGGYEQYF.

The table lists this clone with a few counts. This chain joins TRBV7-9 and TRBJ1-4, with D hard to call. CDR3 length: 12 amino acids. V shed 3 bases and J shed 8 bases, with 7 bases lying between them. Germline CDR1 reads SEHNR; CDR2 reads FQNEAQ (reference sequence). Here the CDR3 reads CASSFLFEKLFF. CDR3 bases: TGTGCCAGCAGCTTCCTCTTCGAAAAACTGTTTTTT.

The chain has TRBV3-1 (or the pseudogene TRBV3-2) and TRBJ2-5, with 7 bases lining up with TRBD1. J lost 2 bases, V lost 0 bases, and 9 bases had no gene match. The CDR3 runs to 17 residues. The germline CDR1 and CDR2 sequences are LGHDT and YNNKEL (reference sequence). The CDR3 nucleotides read TGTGCCAGCAGCCAAGATCCGGGACAGAGGGAACAAGAGACCCAGTACTTC. Translating gives CASSQDPGQREQETQYF.

The chain links TRBV7-2 to TRBJ2-6; D might be TRBD1 (5 bases). CDR3 length: 14 amino acids. CDR1 SGHTA and CDR2 FQGNSA come from the germline V gene. V dropped 4 bases and J dropped 5 bases, with 9 bases sitting between them. As DNA, the CDR3 is TGTGCCAGCAGCTGGGCAGGGAGGGCCAACGTCCTGACTTTC. Protein: CASSWAGRANVLTF.

The rearrangement uses TRBV4-1 and TRBJ2-2; D not certain. With 4 bases removed from V and 4 bases from J, the gap between germline ends came to 10 bases. The CDR3 is made up of 14 amino acids. CDR1 MGHRA and CDR2 YSYEKL come from the germline V gene. The CDR3 bases are TGCGCCAGCAGCCCCAATACAGCCACCGGGGAGCTGTTTTTT. It encodes CASSPNTATGELFF.

The CDR3 reads CASSFGVYETQYF. CDR3 nucleotides: TGCGCCAGCAGCTTTGGGGTTTATGAGACCCAGTACTTC. V is TRBV5-1 and J is TRBJ2-5; D unclear. The V end lost 2 bases, the J end lost 5 bases, and 10 bases lay between the germline ends. The CDR3 sequence is 13 residues long. Germline-derived CDR1 and CDR2 are SGHRS and YFSETQ.

This clone showed up just once. The chain employs TRBV6-5 and TRBJ2-5, with D possibly matching TRBD2 (6 bases). In germline, CDR1 is MNHEY, CDR2 SVGAGI. V was pared by 3 bases and J by 0 bases, with 11 bases between. The CDR3 spans 15 residues. In nucleotides, the CDR3 is TGTGCCAGCAGTTATCAGGGCGGGGACCAAGAGACCCAGTACTTC. Encoded protein: CASSYQGGDQETQYF.

This sequence joins TRBV7-9 and TRBJ1-5; the D gene is possibly TRBD1 (6 bases). The CDR3 extends over 15 amino acids. The V end lost 3 bases, the J end lost 4 bases, and 13 bases lay between the germline ends. The germline V gene has CDR1 SEHNR and CDR2 FQNEAQ (reference sequence). Here the CDR3 DNA reads TGTGCCAGCAGCTTGGAGGGGCAGGGGAATCAGCCCCAGCATTTT. Encoded protein: CASSLEGQGNQPQHF. The variable domain in full, with the rest retrieved from reference TRBV7-9 and TRBJ1-5, is DTGVSQNPRHKITKRGQNVTFRCDPISEHNRLYWYRQTLGQGPEFLTYFQNEAQLEKSRLLSDRFSAERPKGSFSTLEIQRTEQGDSAMYLCASSLEGQGNQPQHFGDGTRLSIL.

The CDR3 is CASRGSQASSYNEQFF. The DNA of the CDR3 is TGTGCCAGCAGAGGGTCCCAAGCCAGCTCCTACAATGAGCAGTTCTTC. The V and J genes are TRBV28 and TRBJ2-1, with D unresolved. The CDR3 length is 16 residues. Per the germline V gene, CDR1 is MDHEN and CDR2 is SYDVKM. V was shortened by 6 bases and J by 0 bases, with 15 bases between the two germline ends.

With respect to this clone: An end of the junction does not agree with germline; a read error may underlie this. The V call is TRBV5-8, the J call TRBJ1-2; tentative D call: TRBD1 (6 bases). Germline CDR1 reads SGHTS; CDR2 reads YDEGEE. The CDR3 length is 15 residues. Written as DNA, the CDR3 is TGTGCCAGCACCTTGGTCCCTGGACAGACAAATGGCTACACCTTC. This translates into CASTLVPGQTNGYTF.

The rearrangement uses TRBV7-9 and TRBJ2-1, with 7 bases fitting TRBD2. V lost 0 bases and J lost 8; bases outside the gene matches: 4. The CDR3 is 14 amino acids. Germline V gives CDR1 SEHNR, CDR2 FQNEAQ (reference sequence). In nucleotides, the CDR3 is TGTGCCAGCAGCTTAGCGCGGGGGAAGGATGAGCAGTTCTTC. Translated, it gives CASSLARGKDEQFF. Drawing the rest from reference TRBV7-9 and TRBJ2-1, the complete variable domain is DTGVSQNPRHKITKRGQNVTFRCDPISEHNRLYWYRQTLGQGPEFLTYFQNEAQLEKSRLLSDRFSAERPKGSFSTLEIQRTEQGDSAMYLCASSLARGKDEQFFGPGTRLTVL.

This sequence joins TRBV11-2 and TRBJ1-6, with 7 bases lining up with TRBD1. Germline-derived CDR1 and CDR2 are SGHAT and FQNNGV. V trimming: 0 bases; J trimming: 11 bases; junction bases outside the gene matches: 7. The CDR3 runs to 15 residues. CDR3 sequence reads: CASSLDQGTVTPLHF. The CDR3 DNA sequence: TGTGCCAGCAGCTTAGATCAGGGGACAGTCACACCCCTCCACTTT. The complete variable domain, with remaining parts taken from reference TRBV11-2 and TRBJ1-6, reads EAGVAQSPRYKIIEKRQSVAFWCNPISGHATLYWYQQILGQGPKLLIQFQNNGVVDDSQLPKDRFSAERLKGVDSTLKIQPAKLEDSAVYLCASSLDQGTVTPLHFGNGTRLTVT.

The rearrangement links TRBV19 to TRBJ2-7; D not resolved. V lost 4 bases to trimming and J lost 3 bases, with 16 bases between them. This CDR3 comprises 15 residues. Germline values: CDR1 LNHDA, CDR2 SQIVND (reference sequence). The CDR3 coding sequence is TGTGCCAGTAGTACGCCACAGATCGGCCTCTACGAGCAGTACTTC. Protein product: CASSTPQIGLYEQYF.

The rearrangement links TRBV7-2 to TRBJ1-2; tentative D call: TRBD1 (5 bases). The CDR3 has 14 amino acids. Germline assignment: CDR1 SGHTA and CDR2 FQGNSA. The V end was cut by 2 bases, the J end by 8 bases, with 15 bases between. The CDR3 spells CASSLLFGGNGYTF. The CDR3 DNA reads as TGTGCCAGCAGCTTACTTTTCGGGGGGAACGGCTACACCTTC.

The chain combines TRBV9 with TRBJ2-7, with D hard to call. CDR3 size: 15 residues. The germline V gene encodes CDR1 SGDLS and CDR2 YYNGEE. V was trimmed by 1 base and J by 0 bases, leaving 11 bases between them. The CDR3 reads CASSVSWLASYEQYF. CDR3 DNA sequence: TGTGCCAGCAGCGTAAGCTGGCTCGCCTCCTACGAGCAGTACTTC. Supplemented by reference TRBV9 and TRBJ2-7, the full variable domain reads DSGVTQTPKHLITATGQRVTLRCSPRSGDLSVYWYQQSLDQGLQFLIQYYNGEERAKGNILERFSAQQFPDLHSELNLSSLELGDSALYFCASSVSWLASYEQYFGPGTRLTVT.

J is TRBJ2-1 and V is TRBV4-3; TRBD2 matches 9 bases. The CDR3 sequence is 18 residues long. From germline, CDR1 is LGHNA and CDR2 YSLEER. The V segment lost 1 base and the J segment 7 bases; nucleotides outside the gene matches: 14. The CDR3 coding sequence is TGCGCCAGCAGCCAAGGGGTTAGCGGGGGACCACGGCGGAATGAGCAGTTCTTC. Protein sequence: CASSQGVSGGPRRNEQFF.

The V call is TRBV5-6, the J call TRBJ1-3; a weak D match, TRBD1 (6 bases). The ends were cut back, 0 bases at V and 4 bases at J, with 11 bases in the middle. CDR1 SGHDT and CDR2 YYEEEE come from the germline V gene. The CDR3 is made up of 15 amino acids. Written as DNA, the CDR3 is TGTGCCAGCAGCTTGGAGCCAGGGGCCGGAAACACCATATATTTT. Protein: CASSLEPGAGNTIYF.

This clone was seen a few times. This chain links TRBV6-1 with TRBJ1-5, with D unresolved. Trimming took off 2 bases at V and 0 bases at J, with 8 bases between the two ends. Per the germline V gene, CDR1 is MNHNS and CDR2 is SASEGT. The CDR3 runs 15 residues. The CDR3 DNA sequence: TGTGCCAGCAGTGAACAGGATTATAGCAATCAGCCCCAGCATTTT. Amino acids: CASSEQDYSNQPQHF.

CDR3 in amino acids: CTSSSLGGGNQPQHF. The DNA of the CDR3 is TGCACCAGCAGCTCTCTCGGGGGTGGCAATCAGCCCCAGCATTTT. The chain recombines TRBV1 with TRBJ1-5. TRBV1 is described as a pseudogene. The CDR3 covers 15 residues.

V and J are TRBV7-9 and TRBJ1-2, with D unresolved. The CDR3 loop spans 13 amino acids. V gave up 3 bases and J gave up 4 bases, with 9 bases separating them. CDR1 is SEHNR and CDR2 is FQNEAQ in the germline V gene (reference sequence). The CDR3 sequence is CASSFLLSYGYTF. In nucleotides, the CDR3 is TGTGCCAGCAGCTTTCTGTTAAGCTATGGCTACACCTTC. The variable domain in full, with the rest retrieved from reference TRBV7-9 and TRBJ1-2, is DTGVSQNPRHKITKRGQNVTFRCDPISEHNRLYWYRQTLGQGPEFLTYFQNEAQLEKSRLLSDRFSAERPKGSFSTLEIQRTEQGDSAMYLCASSFLLSYGYTFGSGTRLTVV.

V and J are TRBV6-5 and TRBJ1-6, with 7 bases fitting TRBD1. The trim removed 5 bases at V and 7 bases at J, leaving 2 bases unmatched. The CDR3 extends over 13 amino acids. Germline lookup yields CDR1 MNHEY and CDR2 SVGAGI. Here the CDR3 reads CASSTTGNSPLHF. The CDR3 DNA is TGTGCCAGCAGTACGACAGGGAATTCACCCCTCCACTTT.

The chain combines TRBV12-5 with TRBJ2-5; D perhaps matches TRBD1 (6 bases). Trimming removed 2 bases from V and 5 bases from J, with 15 bases in between. This CDR3 comprises 15 residues. From germline, CDR1 is LGHNT and CDR2 FRNRAP. DNA for the CDR3: TGTGCTAGTGGTTTGCAGGGGACATTAGAGGAGACCCAGTACTTC. It encodes CASGLQGTLEETQYF.